This T cell receptor beta chain was sequenced during a study of blood T cells in healthy people across ages. Study-level points and caveats: Strong correlation linked observed beta diversity and percent naive T cells. Estimates drawn from one million T cells were deemed to understate diversity.

Donors were systemically healthy Caucasian individuals from Russia aged 6 to 90 years. Germline CDR1 is SNHLY and CDR2 is FYNNEI. Trimming took 1 base from V and 5 from J, leaving 11 bases between them. The CDR3 has 14 amino acids. Sample-barcoded 5' priming and a J-beta primer mix drove a second PCR of about 6 to 11 cycles. Each of the cDNA molecules was tagged by a template-switch adaptor with 12 random nucleotides. Each CDR3 protein is one row after TCRdb ran MiXCR on the 5' RACE reads. The table shows 600,000 to 800,000 distinct CDR3 sequences, with more than 20% occurring only once. As regards this clonotype: The antigen remains unidentified.

The sample taken for sequencing was blood. This chain links TRBV2 with TRBJ2-5; D not certain. The receptor's source is a man between 65 and 80 years old in good health. In DNA form, the CDR3 reads TGTGCCAGCAGTGAAGGTGGTAGCCGGGAGACCCAGTACTTC. Protein: CASSEGGSRETQYF.